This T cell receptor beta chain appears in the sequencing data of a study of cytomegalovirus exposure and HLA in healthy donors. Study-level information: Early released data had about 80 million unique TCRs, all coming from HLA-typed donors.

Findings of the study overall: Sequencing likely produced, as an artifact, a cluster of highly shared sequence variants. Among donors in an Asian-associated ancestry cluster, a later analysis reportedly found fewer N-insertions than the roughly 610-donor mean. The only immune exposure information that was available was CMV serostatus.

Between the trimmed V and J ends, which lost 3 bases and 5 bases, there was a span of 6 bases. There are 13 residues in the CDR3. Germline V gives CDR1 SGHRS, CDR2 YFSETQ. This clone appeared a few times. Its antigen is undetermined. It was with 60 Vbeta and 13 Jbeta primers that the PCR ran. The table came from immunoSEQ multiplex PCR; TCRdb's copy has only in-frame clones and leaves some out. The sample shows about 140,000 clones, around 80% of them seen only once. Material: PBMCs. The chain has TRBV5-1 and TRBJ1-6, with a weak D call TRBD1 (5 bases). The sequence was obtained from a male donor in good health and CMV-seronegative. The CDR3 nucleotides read TGCGCCAGCAGCTCGGGGGATAATTCACCCCTCCACTTT. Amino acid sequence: CASSSGDNSPLHF.